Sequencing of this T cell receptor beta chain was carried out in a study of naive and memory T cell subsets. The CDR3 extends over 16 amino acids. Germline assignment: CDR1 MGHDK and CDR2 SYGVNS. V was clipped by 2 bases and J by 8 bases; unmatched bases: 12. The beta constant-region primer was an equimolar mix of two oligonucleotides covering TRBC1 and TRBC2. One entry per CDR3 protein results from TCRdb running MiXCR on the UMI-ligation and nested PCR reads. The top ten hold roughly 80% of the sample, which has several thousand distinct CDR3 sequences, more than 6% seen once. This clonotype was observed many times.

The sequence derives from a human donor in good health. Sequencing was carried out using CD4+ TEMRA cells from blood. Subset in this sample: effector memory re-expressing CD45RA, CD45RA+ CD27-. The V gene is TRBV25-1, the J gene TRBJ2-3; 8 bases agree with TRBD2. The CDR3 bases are TGTGCCAGCAGTGAACCGTGGGAACTAGCGGAAGGTACGCAGTATTTT. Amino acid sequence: CASSEPWELAEGTQYF.